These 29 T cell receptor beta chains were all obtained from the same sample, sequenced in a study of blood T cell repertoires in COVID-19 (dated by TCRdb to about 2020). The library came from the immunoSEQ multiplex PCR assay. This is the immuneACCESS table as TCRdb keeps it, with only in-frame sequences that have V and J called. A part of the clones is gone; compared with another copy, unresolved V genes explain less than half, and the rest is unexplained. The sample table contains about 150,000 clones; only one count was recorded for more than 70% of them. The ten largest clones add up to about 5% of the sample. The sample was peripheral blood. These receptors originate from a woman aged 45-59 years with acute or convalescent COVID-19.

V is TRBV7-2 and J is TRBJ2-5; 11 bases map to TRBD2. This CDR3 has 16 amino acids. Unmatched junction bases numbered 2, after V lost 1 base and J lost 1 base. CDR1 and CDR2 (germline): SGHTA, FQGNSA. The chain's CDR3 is CASSLGGLAVQETQYF. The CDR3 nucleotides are TGTGCCAGCAGCTTAGGGGGACTAGCGGTCCAAGAGACCCAGTACTTC.

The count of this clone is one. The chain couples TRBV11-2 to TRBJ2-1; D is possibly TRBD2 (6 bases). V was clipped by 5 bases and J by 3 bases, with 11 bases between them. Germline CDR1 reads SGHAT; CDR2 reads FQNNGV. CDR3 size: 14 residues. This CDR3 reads CASSPRLDYNEQFF. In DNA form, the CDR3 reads TGTGCCAGCAGCCCCAGACTAGACTACAATGAGCAGTTCTTC.

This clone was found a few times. CDR3: CASISGGSQPQHF. The CDR3 DNA follows: TGTGCCAGTATATCAGGGGGCAGTCAGCCCCAGCATTTT. The V gene is TRBV19, the J gene TRBJ1-5, with 8 bases matching TRBD1. CDR3 length: 13 amino acids. The germline V gene has CDR1 LNHDA and CDR2 SQIVND (reference sequence). V trimming: 7 bases; J trimming: 6 bases; junction bases outside the gene matches: 5.

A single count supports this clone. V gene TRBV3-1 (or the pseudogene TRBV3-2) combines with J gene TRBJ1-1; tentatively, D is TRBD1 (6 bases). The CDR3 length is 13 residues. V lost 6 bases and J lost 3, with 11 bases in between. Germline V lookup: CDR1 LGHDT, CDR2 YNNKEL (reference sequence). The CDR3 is CASSQGSDTEAFF. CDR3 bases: TGTGCCAGCAGTCAGGGGAGCGACACTGAAGCTTTCTTT.

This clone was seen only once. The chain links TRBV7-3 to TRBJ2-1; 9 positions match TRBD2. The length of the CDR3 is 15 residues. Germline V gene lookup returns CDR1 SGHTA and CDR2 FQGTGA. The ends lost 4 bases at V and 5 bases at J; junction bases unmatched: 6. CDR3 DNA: TGTGCCAGCAGCTCCCTAGCGGGGTCGGACAATGAGCAGTTCTTC. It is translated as CASSSLAGSDNEQFF.

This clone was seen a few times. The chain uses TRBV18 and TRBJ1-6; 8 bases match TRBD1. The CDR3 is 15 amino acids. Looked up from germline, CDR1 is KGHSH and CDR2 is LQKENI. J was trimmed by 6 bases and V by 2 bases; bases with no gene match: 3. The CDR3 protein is CASSPSGQANSPLHF. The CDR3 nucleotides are TGTGCCAGCTCACCATCGGGACAGGCTAATTCACCCCTCCACTTT.

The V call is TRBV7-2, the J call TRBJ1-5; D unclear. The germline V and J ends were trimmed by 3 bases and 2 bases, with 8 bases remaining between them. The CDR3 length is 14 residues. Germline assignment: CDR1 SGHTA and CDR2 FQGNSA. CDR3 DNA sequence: TGTGCCAGCAGCTTGCGGGCGGGCAATCAGCCCCAGCATTTT. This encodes CASSLRAGNQPQHF. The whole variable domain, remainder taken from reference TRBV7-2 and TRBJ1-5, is GAGVSQSPSNKVTEKGKDVELRCDPISGHTALYWYRQSLGQGLEFLIYFQGNSAPDKSGLPSDRFSAERTGGSVSTLTIQRTQQEDSAVYLCASSLRAGNQPQHFGDGTRLSIL.

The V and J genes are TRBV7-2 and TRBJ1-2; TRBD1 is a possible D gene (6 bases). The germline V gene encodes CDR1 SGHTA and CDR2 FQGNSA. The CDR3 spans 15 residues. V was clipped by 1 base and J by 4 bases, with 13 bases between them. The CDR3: CASSLEVRGSYGYTF. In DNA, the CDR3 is TGTGCCAGCAGCTTAGAGGTCAGGGGAAGCTATGGCTACACCTTC. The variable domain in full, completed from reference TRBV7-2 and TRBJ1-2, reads GAGVSQSPSNKVTEKGKDVELRCDPISGHTALYWYRQSLGQGLEFLIYFQGNSAPDKSGLPSDRFSAERTGGSVSTLTIQRTQQEDSAVYLCASSLEVRGSYGYTFGSGTRLTVV.

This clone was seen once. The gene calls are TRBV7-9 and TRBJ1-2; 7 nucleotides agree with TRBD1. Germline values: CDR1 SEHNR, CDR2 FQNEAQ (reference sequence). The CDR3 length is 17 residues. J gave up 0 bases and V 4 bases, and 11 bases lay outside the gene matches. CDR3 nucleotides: TGTGCCAGCAGCTCATACAGGGGCTCTGAGACTAACTATGGCTACACCTTC. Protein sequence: CASSSYRGSETNYGYTF.

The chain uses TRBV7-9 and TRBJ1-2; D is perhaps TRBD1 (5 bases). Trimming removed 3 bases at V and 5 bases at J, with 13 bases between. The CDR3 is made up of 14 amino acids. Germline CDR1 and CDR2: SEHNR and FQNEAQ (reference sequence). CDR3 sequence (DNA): TGTGCCAGCAGCTTCGAGCTCGGGGGTTATGGCTACACCTTC. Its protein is CASSFELGGYGYTF.

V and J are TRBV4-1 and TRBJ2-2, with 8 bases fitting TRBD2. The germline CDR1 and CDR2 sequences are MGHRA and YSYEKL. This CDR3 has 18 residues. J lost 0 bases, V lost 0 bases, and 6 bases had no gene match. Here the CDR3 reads CASSQDRGGYANTGELFF. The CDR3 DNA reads TGCGCCAGCAGCCAAGATCGGGGGGGATACGCGAACACCGGGGAGCTGTTTTTT.

The CDR3 loop is CASSSTQGATIYF. CDR3 coding DNA: TGTGCCAGCAGCTCCACACAGGGGGCCACCATATATTTT. The chain links TRBV7-3 to TRBJ1-3, with 9 nucleotides matching TRBD1. The CDR3 contains 13 residues. Germline lookup yields CDR1 SGHTA and CDR2 FQGTGA. V was clipped by 4 bases and J by 9 bases; unmatched bases: 4.

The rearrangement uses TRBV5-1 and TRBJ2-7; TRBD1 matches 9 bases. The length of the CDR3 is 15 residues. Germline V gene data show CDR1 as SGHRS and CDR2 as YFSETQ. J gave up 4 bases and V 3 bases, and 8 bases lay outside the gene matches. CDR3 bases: TGCGCCAGCAGCTACCTCCGGGACAGGGAATACGAGCAGTACTTC. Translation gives CASSYLRDREYEQYF.

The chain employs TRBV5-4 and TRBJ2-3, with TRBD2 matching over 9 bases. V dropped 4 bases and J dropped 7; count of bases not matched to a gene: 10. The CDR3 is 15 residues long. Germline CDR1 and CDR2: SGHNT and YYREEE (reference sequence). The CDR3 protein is CASSRSGGRTNTQYF. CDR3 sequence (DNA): TGTGCCAGCAGCCGTAGCGGGGGCCGAACTAATACGCAGTATTTT.

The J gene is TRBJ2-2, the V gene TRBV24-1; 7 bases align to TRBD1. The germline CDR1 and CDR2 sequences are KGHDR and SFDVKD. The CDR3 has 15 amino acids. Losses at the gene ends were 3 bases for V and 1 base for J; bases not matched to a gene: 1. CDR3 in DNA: TGTGCCACCAGTGATCGGGACAGGAACACCGGGGAGCTGTTTTTT. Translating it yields CATSDRDRNTGELFF.

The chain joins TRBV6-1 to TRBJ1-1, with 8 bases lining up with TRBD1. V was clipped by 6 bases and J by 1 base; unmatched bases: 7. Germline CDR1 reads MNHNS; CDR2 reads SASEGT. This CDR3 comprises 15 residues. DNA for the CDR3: TGTGCCAGCAGGGGGAGACAGGGGTCGAACACTGAAGCTTTCTTT. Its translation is CASRGRQGSNTEAFF.

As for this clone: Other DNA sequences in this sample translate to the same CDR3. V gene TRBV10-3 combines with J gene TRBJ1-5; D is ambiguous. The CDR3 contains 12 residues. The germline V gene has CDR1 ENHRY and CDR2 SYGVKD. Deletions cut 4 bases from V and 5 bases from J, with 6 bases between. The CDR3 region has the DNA TGTGCCATCAGTGGCGGTGATCAGCCCCAGCATTTT. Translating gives CAISGGDQPQHF.

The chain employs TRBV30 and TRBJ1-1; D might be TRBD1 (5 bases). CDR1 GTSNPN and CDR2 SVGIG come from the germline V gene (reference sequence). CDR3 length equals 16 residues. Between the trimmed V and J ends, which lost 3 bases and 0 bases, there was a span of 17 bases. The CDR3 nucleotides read TGTGCCTGGAGGAAGGTGGAGACAGCGTTGAACACTGAAGCTTTCTTT. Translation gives CAWRKVETALNTEAFF.

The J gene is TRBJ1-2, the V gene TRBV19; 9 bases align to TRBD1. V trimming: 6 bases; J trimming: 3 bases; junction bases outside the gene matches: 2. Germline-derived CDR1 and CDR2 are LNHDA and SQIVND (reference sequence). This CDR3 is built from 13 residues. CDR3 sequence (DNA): TGTGCCAGTAGGAGGACAGGGGACTATGGCTACACCTTC. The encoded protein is CASRRTGDYGYTF.

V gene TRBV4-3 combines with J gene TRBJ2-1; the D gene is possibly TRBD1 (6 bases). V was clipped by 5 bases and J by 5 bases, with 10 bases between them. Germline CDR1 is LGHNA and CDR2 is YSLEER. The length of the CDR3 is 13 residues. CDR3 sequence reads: CASSLYRDNEQFF. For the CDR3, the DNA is TGCGCCAGCAGCTTATACAGGGACAATGAGCAGTTCTTC.

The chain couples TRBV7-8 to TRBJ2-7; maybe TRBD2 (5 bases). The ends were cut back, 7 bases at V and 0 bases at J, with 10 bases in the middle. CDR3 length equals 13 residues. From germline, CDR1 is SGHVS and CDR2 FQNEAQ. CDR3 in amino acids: CASTFRGSYEQYF. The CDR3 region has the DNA TGTGCCAGCACCTTTCGGGGCTCCTACGAGCAGTACTTC. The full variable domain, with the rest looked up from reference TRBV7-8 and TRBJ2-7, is GAGVSQSPRYKVAKRGQDVALRCDPISGHVSLFWYQQALGQGPEFLTYFQNEAQLDKSGLPSDRFFAERPEGSVSTLKIQRTQQEDSAVYLCASTFRGSYEQYFGPGTRLTVT.

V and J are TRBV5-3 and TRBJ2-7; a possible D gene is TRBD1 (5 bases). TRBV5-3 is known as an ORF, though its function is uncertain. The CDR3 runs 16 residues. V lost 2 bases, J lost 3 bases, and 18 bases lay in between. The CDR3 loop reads CARSFVVRVNHYEQYF. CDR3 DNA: TGTGCCAGAAGCTTCGTAGTCAGGGTGAACCACTACGAGCAGTACTTC.

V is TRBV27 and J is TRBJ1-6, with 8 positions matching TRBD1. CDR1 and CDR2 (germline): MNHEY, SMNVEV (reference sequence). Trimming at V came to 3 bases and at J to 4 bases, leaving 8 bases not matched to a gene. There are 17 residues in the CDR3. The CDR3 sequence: CASSFGQGPPYNSPLHF. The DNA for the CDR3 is TGTGCCAGCAGTTTTGGACAGGGACCTCCGTATAATTCACCCCTCCACTTT.

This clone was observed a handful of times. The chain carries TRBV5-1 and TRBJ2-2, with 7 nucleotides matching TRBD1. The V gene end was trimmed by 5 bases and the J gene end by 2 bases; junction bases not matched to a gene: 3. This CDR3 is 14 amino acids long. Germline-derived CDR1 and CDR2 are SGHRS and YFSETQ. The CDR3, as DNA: TGCGCCAGCAGGGGGACAGTCAACACCGGGGAGCTGTTTTTT. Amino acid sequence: CASRGTVNTGELFF.

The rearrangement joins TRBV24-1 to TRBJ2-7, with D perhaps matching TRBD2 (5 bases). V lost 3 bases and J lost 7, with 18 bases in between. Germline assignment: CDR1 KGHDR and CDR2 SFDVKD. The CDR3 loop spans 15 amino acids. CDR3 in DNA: TGTGCCACCAGTGATCGCACACTACCCACGGGGGAGCAGTACTTC. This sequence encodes CATSDRTLPTGEQYF.

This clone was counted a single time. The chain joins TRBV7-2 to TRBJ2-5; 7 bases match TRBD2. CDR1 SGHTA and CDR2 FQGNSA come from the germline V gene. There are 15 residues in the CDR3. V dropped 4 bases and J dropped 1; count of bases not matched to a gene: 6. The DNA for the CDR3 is TGTGCCAGCAGCTCCGCTAGCGGTTCCCAAGAGACCCAGTACTTC. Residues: CASSSASGSQETQYF.

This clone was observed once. The CDR3 bases are TGTGCTAGTGGTTTGGTAACAGGCCGTAACACTGAAGCTTTCTTT. Amino acids: CASGLVTGRNTEAFF. The V call is TRBV12-5, the J call TRBJ1-1; D might be TRBD1 (5 bases). The V gene lost 0 bases and the J gene lost 2 bases, with 10 bases spanning the gap. This CDR3 spans 15 amino acids. Germline values: CDR1 LGHNT, CDR2 FRNRAP. Based on the CDR3 plus reference TRBV12-5 and TRBJ1-1, the full variable domain is DARVTQTPRHKVTEMGQEVTMRCQPILGHNTVFWYRQTMMQGLELLAYFRNRAPLDDSGMPKDRFSAEMPDATLATLKIQPSEPRDSAVYFCASGLVTGRNTEAFFGQGTRLTVV.

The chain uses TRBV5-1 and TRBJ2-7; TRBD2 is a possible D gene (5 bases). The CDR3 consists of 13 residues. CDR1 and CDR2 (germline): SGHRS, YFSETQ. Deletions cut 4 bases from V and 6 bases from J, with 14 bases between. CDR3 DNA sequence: TGCGCCAGCAGCATCCGGGATTTCGGCGAGCAGTACTTC. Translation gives CASSIRDFGEQYF.

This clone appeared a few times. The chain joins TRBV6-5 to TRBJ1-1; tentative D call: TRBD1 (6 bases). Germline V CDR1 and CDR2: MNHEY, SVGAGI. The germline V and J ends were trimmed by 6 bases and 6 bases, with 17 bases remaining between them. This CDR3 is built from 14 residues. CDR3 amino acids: CASRLQGAVPEAFF. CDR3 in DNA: TGTGCCAGCAGGCTACAGGGAGCGGTCCCTGAAGCTTTCTTT.